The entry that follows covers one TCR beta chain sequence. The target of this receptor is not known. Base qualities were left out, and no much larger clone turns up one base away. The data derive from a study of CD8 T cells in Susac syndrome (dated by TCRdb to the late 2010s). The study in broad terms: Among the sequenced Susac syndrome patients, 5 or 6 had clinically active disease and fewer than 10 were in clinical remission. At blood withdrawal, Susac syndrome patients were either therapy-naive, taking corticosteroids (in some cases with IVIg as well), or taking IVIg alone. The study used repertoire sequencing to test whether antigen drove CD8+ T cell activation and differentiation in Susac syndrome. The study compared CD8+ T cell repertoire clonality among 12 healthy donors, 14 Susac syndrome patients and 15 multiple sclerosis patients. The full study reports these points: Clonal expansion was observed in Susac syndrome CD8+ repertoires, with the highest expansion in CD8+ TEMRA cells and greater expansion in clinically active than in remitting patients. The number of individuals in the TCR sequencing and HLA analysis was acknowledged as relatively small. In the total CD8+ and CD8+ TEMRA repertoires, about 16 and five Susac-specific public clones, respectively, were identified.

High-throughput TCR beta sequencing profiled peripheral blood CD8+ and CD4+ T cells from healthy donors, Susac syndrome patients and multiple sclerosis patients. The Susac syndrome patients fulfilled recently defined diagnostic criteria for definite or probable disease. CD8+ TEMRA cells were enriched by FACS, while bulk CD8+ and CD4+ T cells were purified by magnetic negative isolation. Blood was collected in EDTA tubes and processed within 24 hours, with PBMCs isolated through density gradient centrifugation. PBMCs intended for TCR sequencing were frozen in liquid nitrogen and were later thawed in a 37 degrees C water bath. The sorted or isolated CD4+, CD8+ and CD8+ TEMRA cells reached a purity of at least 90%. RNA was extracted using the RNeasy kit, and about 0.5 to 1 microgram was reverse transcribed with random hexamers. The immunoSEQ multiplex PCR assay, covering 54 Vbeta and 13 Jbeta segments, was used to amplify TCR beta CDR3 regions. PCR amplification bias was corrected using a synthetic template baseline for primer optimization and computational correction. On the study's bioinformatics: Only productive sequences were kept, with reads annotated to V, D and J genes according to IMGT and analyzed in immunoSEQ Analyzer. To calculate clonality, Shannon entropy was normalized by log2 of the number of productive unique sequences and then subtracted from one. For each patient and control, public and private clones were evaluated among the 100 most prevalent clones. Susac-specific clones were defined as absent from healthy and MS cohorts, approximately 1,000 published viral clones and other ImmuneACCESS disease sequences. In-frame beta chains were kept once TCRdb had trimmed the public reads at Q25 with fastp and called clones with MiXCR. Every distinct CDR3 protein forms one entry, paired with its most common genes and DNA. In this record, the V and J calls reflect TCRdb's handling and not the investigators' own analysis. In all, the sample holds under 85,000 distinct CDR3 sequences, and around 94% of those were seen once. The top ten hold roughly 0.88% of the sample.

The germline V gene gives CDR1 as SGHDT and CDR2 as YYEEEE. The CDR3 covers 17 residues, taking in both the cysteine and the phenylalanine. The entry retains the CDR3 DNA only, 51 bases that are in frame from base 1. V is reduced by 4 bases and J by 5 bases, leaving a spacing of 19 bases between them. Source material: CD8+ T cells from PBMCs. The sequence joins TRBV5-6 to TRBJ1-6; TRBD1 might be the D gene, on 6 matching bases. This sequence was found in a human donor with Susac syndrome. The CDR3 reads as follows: CASSGQNREGNNSPLHF. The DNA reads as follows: TGTGCCAGCAGCGGACAAAACAGGGAAGGAAATAATTCACCCCTCCACTTT.